The 26 T cell receptor beta chains below were found in one sample sequenced in a study of blood T cell repertoires in COVID-19. Libraries were prepared by immunoSEQ multiplex PCR; TCRdb keeps only in-frame clonotypes and omits some of them. The table has 140,000 to 150,000 clones, approximately 88% seen once. Sequencing was carried out using peripheral blood. The receptors originated from a woman aged 45-60 years with acute or convalescent COVID-19.

This clone was recorded once. The rearrangement links TRBV10-3 to TRBJ1-2; 7 bases line up with TRBD1. Germline V gives CDR1 ENHRY, CDR2 SYGVKD. CDR3 length equals 14 residues. The J segment lost 8 bases and the V segment lost 2 bases, leaving 8 bases of the junction unmatched. The CDR3 sequence is CAISEGDRPTGYTF. CDR3 DNA sequence: TGTGCCATCAGTGAGGGGGACAGACCTACCGGCTACACCTTC.

The CDR3 coding sequence is TGTGCCAGCAGCCAATATTTGAGGGAGTATACTGAAGCTTTCTTT. It yields the protein CASSQYLREYTEAFF. J is TRBJ1-1 and V is TRBV14; D call uncertain. The CDR3 loop spans 15 amino acids. Trimming pared 2 bases from V and 5 bases from J, leaving 15 bases between. Germline values: CDR1 SGHDN, CDR2 FVKESK.

V usage is TRBV7-4 and J usage is TRBJ2-3, with TRBD2 matching over 15 bases. The length of the CDR3 is 18 residues. The germline V gene has CDR1 SGHVT and CDR2 SQSDAQ. V shed 1 base, J shed 6 bases, and the junction held 8 bases outside the gene matches. This CDR3 is CASSLVGTSGRRSDTQYF. CDR3 bases: TGTGCCAGCAGCTTAGTCGGGACTAGCGGGAGGAGGAGCGATACGCAGTATTTT.

The chain recombines TRBV18 with TRBJ2-5, with 7 positions matching TRBD1. This CDR3 comprises 14 residues. V was pared by 3 bases and J by 1 base, with 2 bases of the junction left unmatched. From germline, CDR1 is KGHSH and CDR2 LQKENI. Here the CDR3 reads CASSPGQPQETQYF. For the CDR3, the DNA is TGTGCCAGCTCACCGGGACAGCCCCAAGAGACCCAGTACTTC.

The gene calls are TRBV19 and TRBJ2-7; 12 positions agree with TRBD2. Trimming cost V 6 bases and J 7 bases; bases outside gene matches: 13. Germline loops: CDR1 LNHDA, CDR2 SQIVND (reference sequence). The CDR3 sequence is 16 residues long. Here the CDR3 reads CASSPGLAGSPREQYF. The CDR3 nucleotides read TGTGCCAGTAGCCCAGGACTAGCGGGAAGTCCGAGGGAGCAGTACTTC.

This clone was seen just once. The chain joins TRBV9 to TRBJ2-7; possibly TRBD1 for D (5 bases). Germline V gene lookup returns CDR1 SGDLS and CDR2 YYNGEE. This CDR3 region has 15 residues. V lost 0 bases to trimming and J lost 4 bases, with 14 bases between them. The CDR3 spells CASSVEWQGMYEQYF. The CDR3 DNA reads as TGTGCCAGCAGCGTAGAATGGCAGGGAATGTACGAGCAGTACTTC.

The chain uses TRBV18 and TRBJ2-1, with 16 bases that match TRBD2. The CDR3 covers 18 residues. V lost 3 bases, J lost 2 bases, and 4 bases stayed unmatched. Germline CDR1 is KGHSH and CDR2 is LQKENI. The DNA of the CDR3 is TGTGCCAGCTCACCGGGACTAGCGGGAGGGAAGACCTACAATGAGCAGTTCTTC. This translates into CASSPGLAGGKTYNEQFF.

The V gene is TRBV5-5, the J gene TRBJ1-6; 8 nucleotides line up with TRBD1. The germline CDR1 and CDR2 sequences are SGHKS and YYEKEE (reference sequence). The CDR3 is made up of 15 amino acids. J lost 9 bases, V lost 4 bases, and 9 bases had no gene match. In nucleotides, the CDR3 is TGTGCCAGCAGCACCCTCCGGGACAGGATTTCACCCCTCCACTTT. This codes for CASSTLRDRISPLHF.

The chain links TRBV5-4 to TRBJ2-1, with 10 bases identical to TRBD2. Trimming cost V 2 bases and J 2 bases; bases outside gene matches: 10. CDR3 length equals 18 residues. Germline CDR1 reads SGHNT; CDR2 reads YYREEE (reference sequence). CDR3 bases: TGTGCCAGCAGCTTCCCGGGACTAGCGTTAGGGGCCTACAATGAGCAGTTCTTC. It specifies CASSFPGLALGAYNEQFF.

The rearrangement links TRBV28 to TRBJ1-1, with a tentative D call TRBD1 (5 bases). CDR1 is MDHEN and CDR2 is SYDVKM in the germline V gene. The CDR3 covers 14 residues. V lost 5 bases and J 5 bases, leaving 15 bases between the germline ends. As DNA, the CDR3 is TGTGCCAGCAGTGGAAGGGACTGGAAAACTGAAGCTTTCTTT. It is translated as CASSGRDWKTEAFF.

This clone was detected once. This chain uses TRBV5-5 with TRBJ1-3; D is ambiguous. CDR1 is SGHKS and CDR2 is YYEKEE in the germline V gene (reference sequence). The CDR3 contains 13 residues. V shed 7 bases and J shed 0 bases, with 8 bases lying between them. The CDR3 DNA follows: TGTGCCAGCTTTAGTTTCTCTGGAAACACCATATATTTT. As protein: CASFSFSGNTIYF.

This clone appeared a few times. The V and J genes are TRBV27 and TRBJ2-7, with a weak D call TRBD1 (6 bases). This CDR3 is 13 amino acids long. Trimming stripped 6 bases from V and 6 bases from J, with 15 bases between. CDR1 MNHEY and CDR2 SMNVEV come from the germline V gene (reference sequence). CDR3 sequence: CASSPGTCGEQYF. In DNA form, the CDR3 reads TGTGCCAGCAGCCCTGGGACATGCGGCGAGCAGTACTTC.

This chain connects TRBV30 to TRBJ2-5; perhaps TRBD1 as D (6 bases). V shed 3 bases and J shed 2 bases, with 10 bases lying between them. Germline V gives CDR1 GTSNPN, CDR2 SVGIG (reference sequence). The CDR3 contains 13 residues. The CDR3 DNA reads as TGTGCCTGGAGCTCAGGGGCGCAAGAGACCCAGTACTTC. Amino acid sequence: CAWSSGAQETQYF.

This rearrangement joins TRBV7-2 to TRBJ1-1, with D possibly TRBD1 on 6 matching bases. This CDR3 has 15 amino acids. With 1 base removed from V and 1 base from J, the gap between germline ends came to 10 bases. CDR1 is SGHTA and CDR2 is FQGNSA in the germline V gene. CDR3 loop: CASSLVGGGNTEAFF. The CDR3 region has the DNA TGTGCCAGCAGCTTAGTGGGAGGGGGGAACACTGAAGCTTTCTTT.

The V gene is TRBV30, the J gene TRBJ1-2; a possible D gene is TRBD1 (6 bases). The CDR3 spans 12 residues. The germline V gene encodes CDR1 GTSNPN and CDR2 SVGIG (reference sequence). V dropped 4 bases and J dropped 7 bases, with 13 bases sitting between them. DNA for the CDR3: TGTGCCTGGAATACAGGGACCGCTGGCTACACCTTC. It specifies CAWNTGTAGYTF.

The V call is TRBV4-1, the J call TRBJ2-2; TRBD2 matches 13 bases. The CDR3 sequence is 18 residues long. Germline CDR1 reads MGHRA; CDR2 reads YSYEKL. The junction had 7 bases not matched to a gene; V was cut back by 4 bases and J by 2 bases. The CDR3: CASSPQGLAGANTGELFF. CDR3 coding DNA: TGCGCCAGCAGCCCTCAAGGACTAGCGGGGGCCAACACCGGGGAGCTGTTTTTT.

This clone showed up just once. The J gene is TRBJ1-4, the V gene TRBV3-1 (or the pseudogene TRBV3-2); the match to TRBD1 covers 11 bases. V dropped 5 bases and J dropped 8; count of bases not matched to a gene: 4. The V gene's germline CDR1 is LGHDT and CDR2 YNNKEL (reference sequence). This CDR3 has 14 residues. The CDR3 spells CASSVGTGGEKLFF. The DNA for the CDR3 is TGTGCCAGCAGCGTCGGGACAGGGGGAGAAAAACTGTTTTTT.

This clone was detected only once. This chain connects TRBV27 to TRBJ2-2, with TRBD1 matching over 10 bases. The CDR3 has 14 amino acids. CDR1 and CDR2 (germline): MNHEY, SMNVEV (reference sequence). V lost 6 bases to trimming and J lost 6 bases; unmatched junction nucleotides: 4. CDR3 in amino acids: CASRGTGDPGELFF. In nucleotides, the CDR3 is TGTGCCAGCAGGGGGACAGGGGATCCCGGGGAGCTGTTTTTT.

V usage is TRBV19 and J usage is TRBJ2-1; no definite D call. CDR1 LNHDA and CDR2 SQIVND come from the germline V gene (reference sequence). V gave up 4 bases and J gave up 10 bases, with 14 bases separating them. The CDR3 runs to 13 residues. CDR3 sequence: CASSTGHPGEQFF. CDR3 DNA sequence: TGTGCCAGTAGTACAGGCCATCCCGGAGAGCAGTTCTTC.

V and J are TRBV5-4 and TRBJ2-7; TRBD2 might be the D (5 bases). The CDR3 totals 13 residues. CDR1 is SGHNT and CDR2 is YYREEE in the germline V gene (reference sequence). V lost 2 bases to trimming and J lost 3 bases, with 9 bases between them. The CDR3, as DNA: TGTGCCAGCAGCTTTAGCGTAAGCTACGAGCAGTACTTC. Residues: CASSFSVSYEQYF.

The chain uses TRBV3-1 (or the pseudogene TRBV3-2) and TRBJ2-1, with TRBD2 matching over 8 bases. The CDR3 loop spans 16 amino acids. Germline V gene sequence: CDR1 LGHDT, CDR2 YNNKEL (reference sequence). J was trimmed by 2 bases and V by 4 bases; bases with no gene match: 7. CDR3 region: CASSPRGGAAYNEQFF. The CDR3 DNA sequence: TGTGCCAGCAGCCCCCGGGGGGGGGCGGCCTACAATGAGCAGTTCTTC.

V is TRBV3-1 (or the pseudogene TRBV3-2) and J is TRBJ1-4; D not certain. V was cut by 1 base and J by 8 bases, with 5 bases left in between. The CDR3 extends over 12 amino acids. Germline V CDR1 and CDR2: LGHDT, YNNKEL (reference sequence). In DNA, the CDR3 is TGTGCCAGCAGCCAAGCCTCCGAAAAACTGTTTTTT. As protein: CASSQASEKLFF.

This clone was recorded only once. The chain links TRBV12-3 or TRBV12-4 to TRBJ2-3; D gene ambiguous. The CDR3 has 13 residues. Trimming took off 2 bases at V and 2 bases at J, with 5 bases between the two ends. This CDR3 reads CASSLWATDTQYF. DNA for the CDR3: TGTGCCAGCAGTTTATGGGCCACAGATACGCAGTATTTT.

The V gene is TRBV27, the J gene TRBJ2-7, with 7 bases that match TRBD2. This CDR3 spans 15 amino acids. Germline V gene data show CDR1 as MNHEY and CDR2 as SMNVEV (reference sequence). V lost 5 bases and J lost 7; bases outside the gene matches: 14. CDR3 sequence (DNA): TGTGCCAGCAGTCCCATCCCGCAAGCGGGGTGGGAGCAGTACTTC. Amino acid sequence: CASSPIPQAGWEQYF.

The V gene is TRBV19, the J gene TRBJ2-1; 9 nucleotides match TRBD2. J was trimmed by 4 bases and V by 3 bases; bases with no gene match: 4. The germline gives CDR1 LNHDA, CDR2 SQIVND (reference sequence). The CDR3 is 15 amino acids. CDR3 sequence reads: CASSITSGPYNEQFF. CDR3 nucleotides: TGTGCCAGTAGTATTACTAGCGGGCCATACAATGAGCAGTTCTTC.

The rearrangement links TRBV5-4 to TRBJ1-4; 11 nucleotides agree with TRBD1. V dropped 4 bases and J dropped 8; count of bases not matched to a gene: 10. CDR3 size: 16 residues. The germline CDR1 and CDR2 sequences are SGHNT and YYREEE (reference sequence). The CDR3 loop reads CASSRLRGQGEEKLFF. The CDR3 DNA reads TGTGCCAGCAGCCGACTTAGGGGACAGGGGGAGGAAAAACTGTTTTTT.